The 25 T cell receptor beta chains below come from one sample, sequenced in a study of OX40 agonist ivuxolimab in advanced cancers. Using immunoSEQ multiplex PCR, the repertoire was profiled, and TCRdb retains in-frame clones only, with some absent. Found here are 57,000 or so clones, 92% of them singletons; the top ten hold around 0.63%. This specimen consisted of CD4+ or CD8+ T cells sorted from blood, obtained in a trial of the OX40 agonist ivuxolimab. The receptor source for this set is an adult with an advanced solid tumor such as melanoma, head and neck, liver or kidney cancer.

The chain couples TRBV5-1 to TRBJ2-3; perhaps TRBD1 as D (5 bases). This CDR3 is 14 amino acids long. V lost 1 base, J lost 0 bases, and 6 bases lay in between. Germline V gene lookup returns CDR1 SGHRS and CDR2 YFSETQ. For the CDR3, the DNA is TGCGCCAGCAGCTTGCAGGGTAGCACAGATACGCAGTATTTT. Its translation is CASSLQGSTDTQYF.

This chain connects TRBV11-1 to TRBJ2-7; 10 bases fit TRBD1. The CDR3 has 16 residues. In germline, CDR1 is SGHAT, CDR2 FQDESV (reference sequence). Trimming cost V 5 bases and J 4 bases; bases outside gene matches: 11. The CDR3 loop is CASSRTRQGAQYEQYF. The DNA for the CDR3 is TGTGCCAGCAGCCGTACTCGACAGGGGGCGCAATACGAGCAGTACTTC.

The rearrangement uses TRBV6-6 and TRBJ2-7; the match to TRBD1 covers 7 bases. This CDR3 spans 13 amino acids. Germline CDR1 and CDR2: MNHNY and SVGAGI (reference sequence). After removal of 8 bases from V and 2 bases from J, the junction contained 6 bases not matched to a gene. The CDR3 reads CASSRTGTYEQYF. The CDR3 nucleotides are TGTGCCAGCTCCCGGACAGGTACCTACGAGCAGTACTTC.

This clone turned up a few times. J is TRBJ2-1 and V is TRBV6-5; D gene ambiguous. With 5 bases removed from V and 1 base from J, the gap between germline ends came to 9 bases. The CDR3 covers 14 residues. The germline V gene has CDR1 MNHEY and CDR2 SVGAGI. The CDR3 DNA reads TGTGCCAGCAGTCCCTATACTTCCTACAATGAGCAGTTCTTC. This codes for CASSPYTSYNEQFF.

The J gene is TRBJ2-7, the V gene TRBV5-1; 10 nucleotides line up with TRBD1. This CDR3 has 14 amino acids. Per the germline V gene, CDR1 is SGHRS and CDR2 is YFSETQ. V lost 4 bases and J lost 7; bases outside the gene matches: 8. The DNA for the CDR3 is TGCGCCAGCAGCGCGGGACAGGGGCTAGGGGAGCAGTACTTC. It codes for CASSAGQGLGEQYF.

The chain uses TRBV11-2 and TRBJ2-7; D is perhaps TRBD2 (6 bases). The length of the CDR3 is 13 residues. Germline assignment: CDR1 SGHAT and CDR2 FQNNGV. V was shortened by 5 bases and J by 12 bases, with 20 bases between the two germline ends. Here the CDR3 reads CASSQERGSGWYF. The CDR3 nucleotides read TGTGCCAGCAGCCAGGAAAGAGGTAGCGGTTGGTACTTC.

This clone was recorded only once. The chain is built from TRBV7-2 and TRBJ1-5, with a tentative D call TRBD1 (5 bases). In germline, CDR1 is SGHTA, CDR2 FQGNSA. This CDR3 comprises 16 residues. V was pared by 1 base and J by 0 bases, with 10 bases between. The CDR3 reads CASSLDGGGSNQPQHF. The CDR3 DNA follows: TGTGCCAGCAGCTTAGATGGGGGGGGTAGCAATCAGCCCCAGCATTTT.

The gene calls are TRBV19 and TRBJ1-2; 7 bases are shared with TRBD1. The V gene end was trimmed by 8 bases and the J gene end by 3 bases; junction bases not matched to a gene: 6. The CDR3 contains 13 residues. From germline, CDR1 is LNHDA and CDR2 SQIVND (reference sequence). Here the CDR3 reads CASGTGAHYGYTF. CDR3 coding DNA: TGTGCCAGTGGTACAGGGGCACACTATGGCTACACCTTC. Supplemented by reference TRBV19 and TRBJ1-2, the full variable domain reads DGGITQSPKYLFRKEGQNVTLSCEQNLNHDAMYWYRQDPGQGLRLIYYSQIVNDFQKGDIAEGYSVSREKKESFPLTVTSAQKNPTAFYLCASGTGAHYGYTFGSGTRLTVV.

The genes are TRBV11-3 and TRBJ1-1, with no clear D. From germline, CDR1 is SGHNT and CDR2 YENEEA. The CDR3 length is 13 residues. Trimming cost V 5 bases and J 5 bases, with 12 bases left between them. The CDR3 nucleotides are TGTGCCAGCAGCAAGGACGGTGGGACTGAAGCTTTCTTT. Amino acids: CASSKDGGTEAFF.

This clone appeared a single time. The rearrangement joins TRBV6-1 to TRBJ2-2, with D hard to call. The V gene's germline CDR1 is MNHNS and CDR2 SASEGT. With 7 bases removed from V and 4 bases from J, the gap between germline ends came to 13 bases. The CDR3 length is 14 residues. The CDR3 spells CASISGLSTGELFF. The CDR3 region has the DNA TGTGCCAGCATATCAGGTTTGAGCACCGGGGAGCTGTTTTTT.

This clone was found once. This chain uses TRBV9 with TRBJ1-3; possible D gene TRBD1, 6 bases. The V and J ends lost 3 bases and 0 bases respectively, with 13 bases between them. CDR1 is SGDLS, CDR2 YYNGEE, per germline. This CDR3 spans 16 amino acids. The DNA for the CDR3 is TGTGCCAGCAGCGCCGGGGGCAGCCTCTCTGGAAACACCATATATTTT. As protein: CASSAGGSLSGNTIYF.

The chain carries TRBV11-2 and TRBJ2-7, with D hard to call. Per germline, CDR1 SGHAT and CDR2 FQNNGV. CDR3 length: 12 residues. V dropped 4 bases and J dropped 3 bases, with 7 bases sitting between them. This CDR3 reads CASSSSRYEQYF. CDR3 nucleotides: TGTGCCAGCAGCTCCTCTCGCTACGAGCAGTACTTC. Full variable domain (rest looked up from reference TRBV11-2 and TRBJ2-7): EAGVAQSPRYKIIEKRQSVAFWCNPISGHATLYWYQQILGQGPKLLIQFQNNGVVDDSQLPKDRFSAERLKGVDSTLKIQPAKLEDSAVYLCASSSSRYEQYFGPGTRLTVT.

This clone appeared a single time. The genes are TRBV6-5 and TRBJ2-7, with 7 bases that match TRBD1. Germline V lookup: CDR1 MNHEY, CDR2 SVGAGI. Losses at the gene ends were 8 bases for V and 1 base for J; bases not matched to a gene: 5. This CDR3 has 13 residues. CDR3 in amino acids: CASEDRLSYEQYF. For the CDR3, the DNA is TGTGCCAGCGAGGACAGGCTTTCCTACGAGCAGTACTTC.

The genes are TRBV27 and TRBJ2-4; 7 positions match TRBD1. The junction had 4 bases not matched to a gene; V was cut back by 4 bases and J by 4 bases. The CDR3 is 14 residues long. Germline CDR1 MNHEY, CDR2 SMNVEV (reference sequence). The CDR3 protein is CASSSGTEKNIQYF. As DNA, the CDR3 is TGTGCCAGCAGTTCCGGGACAGAGAAAAACATTCAGTACTTC.

The CDR3 region has the DNA TGTGCCAGTAGTGCCCGGGGGGTCAATGAGCAGTTCTTC. This encodes CASSARGVNEQFF. The V call is TRBV19, the J call TRBJ2-1; the match to TRBD2 covers 7 bases. V was clipped by 5 bases and J by 6 bases; unmatched bases: 4. The CDR3 contains 13 residues. The germline CDR1 and CDR2 sequences are LNHDA and SQIVND (reference sequence).

The rearrangement joins TRBV6-1 to TRBJ2-5; D is undetermined. This CDR3 region has 11 residues. V dropped 6 bases and J dropped 5 bases, with 7 bases sitting between them. The germline V gene encodes CDR1 MNHNS and CDR2 SASEGT. Here the CDR3 reads CASRAFETQYF. In nucleotides, the CDR3 is TGTGCCAGCAGGGCATTCGAGACCCAGTACTTC.

This clone was seen a few times. The sample has other DNA sequences that encode this CDR3 too. The CDR3 DNA sequence: TGTGCCAGCAGTAGCCCGGGACAGGGGAGAAACACCATATATTTT. This translates into CASSSPGQGRNTIYF. The chain has TRBV6-6 and TRBJ1-3; 10 bases are a match to TRBD1. Germline assignment: CDR1 MNHNY and CDR2 SVGAGI (reference sequence). The V gene end was trimmed by 5 bases and the J gene end by 5 bases; junction bases not matched to a gene: 6. The CDR3 sequence is 15 residues long.

This clone was observed a handful of times. This chain links TRBV7-9 with TRBJ1-6; D is unclear. V was pared by 4 bases and J by 7 bases, with 17 bases between. This CDR3 region has 16 residues. CDR1 SEHNR and CDR2 FQNEAQ come from the germline V gene (reference sequence). The CDR3: CASSSTPPDGNSPLHF. CDR3 in DNA: TGTGCCAGCAGCTCGACACCACCAGACGGGAATTCACCCCTCCACTTT.

This sequence joins TRBV25-1 and TRBJ1-2, with D maybe TRBD1 (5 bases). V shed 2 bases and J shed 5 bases, with 12 bases lying between them. The length of the CDR3 is 14 residues. From germline, CDR1 is MGHDK and CDR2 SYGVNS. The CDR3 region has the DNA TGTGCCAGCAGTGAAAACGGGGCTCAGTATGGCTACACCTTC. Translation: CASSENGAQYGYTF.

The V and J genes are TRBV6-1 and TRBJ1-2, with a weak D call TRBD1 (5 bases). CDR1 MNHNS and CDR2 SASEGT come from the germline V gene. Trimming removed 0 bases at V and 7 bases at J, with 21 bases between. This CDR3 spans 17 amino acids. The CDR3, as DNA: TGTGCCAGCAGTGAAGCCCGGAGTGGGGCAGCAATTTCTGGCTACACCTTC. It codes for CASSEARSGAAISGYTF.

V usage is TRBV11-2 and J usage is TRBJ2-2; no reliable D call. CDR3 length: 16 residues. Germline V gene data show CDR1 as SGHAT and CDR2 as FQNNGV. V was shortened by 2 bases and J by 2 bases, with 12 bases between the two germline ends. CDR3 coding DNA: TGTGCCAGCAGCTTATTCGGCAGGCGAAACACCGGGGAGCTGTTTTTT. Its protein product is CASSLFGRRNTGELFF.

V is TRBV6-1 and J is TRBJ1-1; no firm D call. Trimming stripped 1 base from V and 0 bases from J, with 9 bases between. Germline V CDR1 and CDR2: MNHNS, SASEGT. The CDR3 covers 15 residues. CDR3 DNA: TGTGCCAGCAGTGAAGAGGGTCCGATGAACACTGAAGCTTTCTTT. Amino acid sequence: CASSEEGPMNTEAFF.

V gene TRBV10-1 combines with J gene TRBJ2-1; TRBD2 is a possible D gene (5 bases). The CDR3 contains 14 residues. CDR1 and CDR2 from the germline V gene are WNHNN and SYGVQD (reference sequence). The ends were cut back, 9 bases at V and 4 bases at J, with 16 bases in the middle. The CDR3, as DNA: TGCGCCAGGGAAGCGGCGGAACTATACAATGAGCAGTTCTTC. Protein sequence: CAREAAELYNEQFF.

The rearrangement links TRBV9 to TRBJ1-2; D may be TRBD1 (6 bases). Deletions cut 3 bases from V and 5 bases from J, with 8 bases between. Germline V lookup: CDR1 SGDLS, CDR2 YYNGEE. The CDR3 totals 12 residues. The CDR3 region is CASSAGQYGYTF. CDR3 bases: TGTGCCAGCAGCGCCGGACAGTATGGCTACACCTTC.

This chain uses TRBV6-5 with TRBJ2-1, with a tentative D call TRBD2 (5 bases). Trimming took off 9 bases at V and 10 bases at J, with 16 bases between the two ends. This CDR3 is 12 amino acids long. From germline, CDR1 is MNHEY and CDR2 SVGAGI. The CDR3 bases are TGTGCCAGTTCCGTAGGGAGCCGGGAGCAGTTCTTC. Protein product: CASSVGSREQFF.